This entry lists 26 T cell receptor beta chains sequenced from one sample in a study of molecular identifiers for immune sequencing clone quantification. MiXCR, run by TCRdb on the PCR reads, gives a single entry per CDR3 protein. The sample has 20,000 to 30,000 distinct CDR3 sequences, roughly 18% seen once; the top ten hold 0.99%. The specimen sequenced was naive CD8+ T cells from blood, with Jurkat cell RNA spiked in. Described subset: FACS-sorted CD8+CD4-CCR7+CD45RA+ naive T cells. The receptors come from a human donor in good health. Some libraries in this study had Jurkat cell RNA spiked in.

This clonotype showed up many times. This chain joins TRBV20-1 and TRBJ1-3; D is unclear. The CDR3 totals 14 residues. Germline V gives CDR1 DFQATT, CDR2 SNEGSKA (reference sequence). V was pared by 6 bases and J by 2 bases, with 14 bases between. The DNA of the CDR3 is TGCAGTGCCCTTGAGGAGTTTCCTGGAAACACCATATATTTT. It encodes CSALEEFPGNTIYF.

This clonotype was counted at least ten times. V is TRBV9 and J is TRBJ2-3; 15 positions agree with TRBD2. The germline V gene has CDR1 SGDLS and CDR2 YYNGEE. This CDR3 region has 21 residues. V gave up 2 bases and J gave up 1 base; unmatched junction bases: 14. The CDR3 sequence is CASSVQPLGTSGGFGTDTQYF. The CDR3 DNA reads TGTGCCAGCAGCGTCCAACCTTTGGGGACTAGCGGGGGGTTTGGCACAGATACGCAGTATTTT.

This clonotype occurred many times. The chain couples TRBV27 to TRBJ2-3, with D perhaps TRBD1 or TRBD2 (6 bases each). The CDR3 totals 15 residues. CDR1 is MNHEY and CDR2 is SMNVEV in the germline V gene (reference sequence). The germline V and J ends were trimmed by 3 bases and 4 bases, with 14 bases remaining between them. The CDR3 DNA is TGTGCCAGCAGTTTTGGAGGGGGTCTGCCAGATACGCAGTATTTT. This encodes CASSFGGGLPDTQYF.

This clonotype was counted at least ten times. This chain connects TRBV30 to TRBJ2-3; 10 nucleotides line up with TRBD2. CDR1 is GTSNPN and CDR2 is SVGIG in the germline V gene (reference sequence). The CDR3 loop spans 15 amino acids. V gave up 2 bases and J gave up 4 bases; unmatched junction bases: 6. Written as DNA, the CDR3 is TGTGCCTGGAGTAAAGCGGGGGGGTGGTCAGATACGCAGTATTTT. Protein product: CAWSKAGGWSDTQYF.

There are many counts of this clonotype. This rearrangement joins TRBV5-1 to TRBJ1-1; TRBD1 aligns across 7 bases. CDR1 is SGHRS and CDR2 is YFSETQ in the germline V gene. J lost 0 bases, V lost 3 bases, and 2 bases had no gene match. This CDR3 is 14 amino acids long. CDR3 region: CASSWDRMNTEAFF. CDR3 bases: TGCGCCAGCAGCTGGGACAGAATGAACACTGAAGCTTTCTTT.

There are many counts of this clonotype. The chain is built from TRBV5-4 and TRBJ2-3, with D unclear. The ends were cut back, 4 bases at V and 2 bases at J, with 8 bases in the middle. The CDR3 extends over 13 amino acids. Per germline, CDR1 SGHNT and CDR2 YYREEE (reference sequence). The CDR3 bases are TGTGCCAGCAGCCCCAGACCCACAGATACGCAGTATTTT. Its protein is CASSPRPTDTQYF.

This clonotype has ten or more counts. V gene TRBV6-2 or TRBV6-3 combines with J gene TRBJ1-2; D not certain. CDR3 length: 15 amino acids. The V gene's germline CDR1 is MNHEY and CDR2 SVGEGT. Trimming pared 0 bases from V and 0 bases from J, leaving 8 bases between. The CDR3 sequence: CASSYSQASNYGYTF. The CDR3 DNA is TGTGCCAGCAGTTACTCGCAGGCCTCTAACTATGGCTACACCTTC.

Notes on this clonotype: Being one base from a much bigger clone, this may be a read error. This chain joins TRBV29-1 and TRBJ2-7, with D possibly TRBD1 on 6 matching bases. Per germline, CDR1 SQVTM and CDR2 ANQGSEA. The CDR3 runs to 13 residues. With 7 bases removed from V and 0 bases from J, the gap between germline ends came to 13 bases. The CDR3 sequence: CSARGQGSYEQYF. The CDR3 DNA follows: TGCAGCGCCAGGGGCCAAGGCTCCTACGAGCAGTACTTC.

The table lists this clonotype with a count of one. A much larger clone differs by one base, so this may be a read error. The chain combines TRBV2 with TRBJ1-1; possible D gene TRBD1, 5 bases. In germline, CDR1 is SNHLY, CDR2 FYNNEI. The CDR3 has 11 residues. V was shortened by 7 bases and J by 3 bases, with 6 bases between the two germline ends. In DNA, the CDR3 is TGTGCCAGCACAGGGCACACTGAAGCTTTCTTT. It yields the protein CASTGHTEAFF.

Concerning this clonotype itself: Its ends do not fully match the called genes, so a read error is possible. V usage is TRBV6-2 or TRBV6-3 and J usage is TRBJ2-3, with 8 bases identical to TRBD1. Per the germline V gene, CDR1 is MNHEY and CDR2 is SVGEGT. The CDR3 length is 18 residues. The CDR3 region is CASSYAPNRGTWADMQYF. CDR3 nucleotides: TGTGCCAGCAGTTACGCGCCAAACAGGGGGACGTGGGCAGATATGCAGTATTTT.

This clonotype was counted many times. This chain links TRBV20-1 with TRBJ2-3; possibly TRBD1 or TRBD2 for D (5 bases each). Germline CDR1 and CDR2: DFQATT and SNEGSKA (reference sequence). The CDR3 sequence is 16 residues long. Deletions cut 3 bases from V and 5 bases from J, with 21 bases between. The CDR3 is CSASFSRGRLEDTQYF. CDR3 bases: TGCAGTGCTAGCTTTAGTAGGGGACGGCTAGAAGATACGCAGTATTTT.

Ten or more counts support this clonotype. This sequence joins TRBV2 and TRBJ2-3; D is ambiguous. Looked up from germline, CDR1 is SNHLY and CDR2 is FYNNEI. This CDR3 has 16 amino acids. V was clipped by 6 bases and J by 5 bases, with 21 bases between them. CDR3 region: CASRPQDHEPGDTQYF. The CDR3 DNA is TGTGCCAGCAGGCCCCAGGACCACGAACCGGGAGATACGCAGTATTTT.

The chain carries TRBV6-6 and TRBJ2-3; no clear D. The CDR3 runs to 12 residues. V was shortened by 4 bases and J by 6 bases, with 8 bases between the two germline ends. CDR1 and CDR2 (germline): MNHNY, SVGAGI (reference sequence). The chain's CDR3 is CASSFGHDTQYF. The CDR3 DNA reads TGTGCCAGCAGTTTCGGGCATGATACGCAGTATTTT.

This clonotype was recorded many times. The CDR3 sequence: CASSQVTTGQGRAEAFF. The CDR3 nucleotides read TGTGCCAGCAGCCAAGTGACTACGGGACAGGGCAGGGCTGAAGCTTTCTTT. The chain carries TRBV3-2 and TRBJ1-1; TRBD1 was called by the table and not checked on the DNA. TRBV3-2 is tagged as a pseudogene. CDR3 length: 17 amino acids.

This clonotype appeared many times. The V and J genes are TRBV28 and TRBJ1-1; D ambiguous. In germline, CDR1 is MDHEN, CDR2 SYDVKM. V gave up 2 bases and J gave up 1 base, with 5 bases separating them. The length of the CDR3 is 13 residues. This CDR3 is CASSLNENTEAFF. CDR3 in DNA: TGTGCCAGCAGTTTAAATGAGAACACTGAAGCTTTCTTT.

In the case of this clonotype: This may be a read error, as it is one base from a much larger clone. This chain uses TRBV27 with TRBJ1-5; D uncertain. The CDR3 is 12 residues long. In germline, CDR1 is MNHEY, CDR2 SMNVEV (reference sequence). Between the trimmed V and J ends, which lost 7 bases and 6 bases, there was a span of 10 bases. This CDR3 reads CASNQAGQPQHF. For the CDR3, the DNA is TGTGCCAGCAACCAGGCCGGTCAGCCCCAGCATTTT.

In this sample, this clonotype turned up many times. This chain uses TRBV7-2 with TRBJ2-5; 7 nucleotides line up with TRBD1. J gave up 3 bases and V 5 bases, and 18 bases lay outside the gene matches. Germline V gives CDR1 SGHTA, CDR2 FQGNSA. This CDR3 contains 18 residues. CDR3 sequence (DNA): TGTGCCAGCAGCCCCATAACTCGCAGACAGGGCCCCAAAGAGACCCAGTACTTC. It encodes CASSPITRRQGPKETQYF.

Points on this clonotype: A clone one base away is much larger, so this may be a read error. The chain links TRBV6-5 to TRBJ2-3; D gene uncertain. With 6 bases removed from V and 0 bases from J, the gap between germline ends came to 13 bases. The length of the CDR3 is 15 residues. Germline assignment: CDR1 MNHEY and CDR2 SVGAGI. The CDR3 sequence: CASSPPLESTDTQYF. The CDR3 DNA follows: TGTGCCAGCAGCCCCCCCTTGGAGAGCACAGATACGCAGTATTTT.

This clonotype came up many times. The CDR3 DNA sequence: TGTGCCAGTAGTATAGACAGTCGGGACATCCCCGCGTTAGCCCAGCATTTT. It specifies CASSIDSRDIPALAQHF. The chain employs TRBV19 and TRBJ1-5; a possible D gene is TRBD1 (6 bases). The length of the CDR3 is 17 residues. V lost 0 bases and J lost 11, with 23 bases in between. Per germline, CDR1 LNHDA and CDR2 SQIVND (reference sequence). Drawing the rest from reference TRBV19 and TRBJ1-5, the complete variable domain is DGGITQSPKYLFRKEGQNVTLSCEQNLNHDAMYWYRQDPGQGLRLIYYSQIVNDFQKGDIAEGYSVSREKKESFPLTVTSAQKNPTAFYLCASSIDSRDIPALAQHFGDGTRLSIL.

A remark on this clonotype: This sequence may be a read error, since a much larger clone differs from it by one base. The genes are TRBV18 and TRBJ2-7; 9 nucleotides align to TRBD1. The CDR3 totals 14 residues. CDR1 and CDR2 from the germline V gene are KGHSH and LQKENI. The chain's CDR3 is CASLPQDRGYEQYF. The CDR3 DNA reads TGTGCCAGCTTACCACAGGACAGGGGATACGAGCAGTACTTC. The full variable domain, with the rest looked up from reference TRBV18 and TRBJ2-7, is NAGVMQNPRHLVRRRGQEARLRCSPMKGHSHVYWYRQLPEEGLKFMVYLQKENIIDESGMPKERFSAEFPKEGPSILRIQQVVRGDSAAYFCASLPQDRGYEQYFGPGTRLTVT.

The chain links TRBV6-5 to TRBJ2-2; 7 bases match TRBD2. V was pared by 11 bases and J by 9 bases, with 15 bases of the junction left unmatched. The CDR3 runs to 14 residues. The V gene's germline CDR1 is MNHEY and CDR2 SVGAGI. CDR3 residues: CAGKSLREYRELFF. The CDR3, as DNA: TGTGCCGGCAAGTCCTTGCGGGAGTACAGGGAGCTGTTTTTT.

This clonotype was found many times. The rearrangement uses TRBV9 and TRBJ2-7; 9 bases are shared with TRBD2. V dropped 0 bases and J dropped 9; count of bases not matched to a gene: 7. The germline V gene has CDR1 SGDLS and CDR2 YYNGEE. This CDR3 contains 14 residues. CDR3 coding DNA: TGTGCCAGCAGCGTAGCTAGCGGGGACTCTGCGCAGTACTTC. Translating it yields CASSVASGDSAQYF.

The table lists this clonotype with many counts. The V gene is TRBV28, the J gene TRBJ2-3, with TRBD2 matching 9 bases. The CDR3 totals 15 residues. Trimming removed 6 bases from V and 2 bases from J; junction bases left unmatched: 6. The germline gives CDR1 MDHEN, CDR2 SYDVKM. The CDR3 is CASSLSGGYTDTQYF. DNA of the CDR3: TGTGCCAGCAGCCTTAGCGGGGGCTACACAGATACGCAGTATTTT.

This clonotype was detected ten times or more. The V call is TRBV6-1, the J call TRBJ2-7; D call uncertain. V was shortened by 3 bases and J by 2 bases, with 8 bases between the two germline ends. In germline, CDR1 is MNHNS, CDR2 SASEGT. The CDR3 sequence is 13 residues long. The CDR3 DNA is TGTGCCAGCAGTGACACTTATCCCTACGAGCAGTACTTC. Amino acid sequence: CASSDTYPYEQYF.

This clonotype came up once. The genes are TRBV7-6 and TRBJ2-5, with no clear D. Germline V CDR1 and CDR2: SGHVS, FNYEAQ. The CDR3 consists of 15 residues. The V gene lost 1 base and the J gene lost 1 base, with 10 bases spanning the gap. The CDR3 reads CASSLVGRAQETQYF. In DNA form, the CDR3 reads TGTGCCAGCAGCTTAGTCGGCCGGGCCCAAGAGACCCAGTACTTC. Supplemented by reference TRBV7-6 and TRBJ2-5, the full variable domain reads GAGVSQSPRYKVTKRGQDVALRCDPISGHVSLYWYRQALGQGPEFLTYFNYEAQQDKSGLPNDRFSAERPEGSISTLTIQRTEQRDSAMYRCASSLVGRAQETQYFGPGTRLLVL.

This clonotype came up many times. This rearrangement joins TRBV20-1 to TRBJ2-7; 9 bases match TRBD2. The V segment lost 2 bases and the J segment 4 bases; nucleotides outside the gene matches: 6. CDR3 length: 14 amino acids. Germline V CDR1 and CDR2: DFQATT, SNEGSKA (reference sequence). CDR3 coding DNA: TGCAGTGCTAGATCCCCTAGCGGGATTTACGAGCAGTACTTC. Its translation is CSARSPSGIYEQYF.